One sample yielded the 5 T cell receptor beta chains listed below, sequenced in a study of cytomegalovirus exposure and HLA in healthy donors. Repertoires were generated with immunoSEQ multiplex PCR, while TCRdb's copy carries only in-frame clones and drops some. This repertoire shows about 38,000 clones, about 93% found once; its top ten account for more than 2.5%. Material for sequencing was PBMCs. Receptor source: a man aged 18 to 30 in good health and CMV-seronegative.

CDR3 residues: CASSHNPGQGLKEQYF. The DNA for the CDR3 is TGTGCCAGCTCACATAACCCGGGACAGGGGCTTAAAGAGCAGTACTTC. This chain joins TRBV18 and TRBJ2-7, with 10 bases that match TRBD1. Germline lookup yields CDR1 KGHSH and CDR2 LQKENI. After removal of 4 bases from V and 7 bases from J, the junction contained 13 bases not matched to a gene. The CDR3 spans 16 residues.

J is TRBJ2-5 and V is TRBV15; 10 nucleotides match TRBD2. Germline V gives CDR1 LNHNV, CDR2 YYDKDF (reference sequence). The CDR3 sequence is 15 residues long. V lost 3 bases to trimming and J lost 5 bases; unmatched junction nucleotides: 6. The CDR3 DNA reads TGTGCCACCAGCAGGAAAGCGGGGGGGCCGGAGACCCAGTACTTC. Protein product: CATSRKAGGPETQYF.

The genes are TRBV2 and TRBJ2-1, with TRBD2 identical over 7 bases. Per germline, CDR1 SNHLY and CDR2 FYNNEI. The CDR3 sequence is 15 residues long. Trimming took 6 bases from V and 3 from J; bases not matched to a gene: 8. The CDR3 loop reads CASRGGSGLYNEQFF. CDR3 bases: TGTGCCAGCAGGGGAGGGAGCGGGCTCTACAATGAGCAGTTCTTC.

This clone showed up just once. Here the CDR3 reads CASSLGESFNEQFF. As DNA, the CDR3 is TGCGCCAGCAGCTTGGGGGAGAGTTTCAATGAGCAGTTCTTC. V gene TRBV5-1 combines with J gene TRBJ2-1, with D tentatively TRBD2 (5 bases). This CDR3 spans 14 amino acids. Trimming shortened V by 0 bases and J by 6 bases, and 10 bases separated the two germline ends. CDR1 is SGHRS, CDR2 YFSETQ, per germline.

The V gene is TRBV6-8, the J gene TRBJ2-7, with 8 bases identical to TRBD2. V was pared by 8 bases and J by 3 bases, with 6 bases of the junction left unmatched. Germline V lookup: CDR1 MNHGY, CDR2 SAAAGT. The CDR3 consists of 13 residues. CDR3 residues: CASLWLAGYEQYF. CDR3 DNA sequence: TGTGCCAGCTTATGGCTAGCGGGCTACGAGCAGTACTTC.